This TCR beta chain appears in the sequencing data of a study of patients and donors after allogeneic stem cell transplantation. Each CDR3 protein is one row after TCRdb ran MiXCR on the RT-PCR reads. The table records 400,000 to 500,000 distinct CDR3 sequences, 15% to 20% of them present only once. Trimming pared 4 bases from V and 8 bases from J, leaving 9 bases between. CDR3 size: 12 residues. The germline V gene encodes CDR1 SGHDT and CDR2 YYEEEE. The clonotype was recovered from a human donor who was either an allogeneic HSCT recipient or a stem cell or donor lymphocyte infusion donor (not recorded which). It is not recorded whose cells these are; they may come from a transplant donor. Sequencing input: blood, either unsorted or a sorted T cell fraction (not recorded which). V usage is TRBV5-6 and J usage is TRBJ1-4; D possibly corresponds to TRBD1 (5 bases). CDR3 loop: CASSGAQEKLFF. CDR3 coding DNA: TGTGCCAGCAGCGGGGCACAGGAAAAACTGTTTTTT. Using reference TRBV5-6 and TRBJ1-4 for the parts outside the CDR3, the full variable domain is DAGVTQSPTHLIKTRGQQVTLRCSPKSGHDTVSWYQQALGQGPQFIFQYYEEEERQRGNFPDRFSGHQFPNYSSELNVNALLLGDSALYLCASSGAQEKLFFGSGTQLSVL.